These 18 T cell receptor beta chains came from one sample sequenced in a study of blood T cell repertoires in COVID-19. The method was immunoSEQ multiplex PCR; TCRdb's version includes in-frame clones alone and lacks a portion of them. The table includes tens of thousands of clones, around 80% detected once. Sequences were obtained from peripheral blood. These receptors all stem from a human donor in a cohort sampled during active COVID-19.

The rearrangement links TRBV7-9 to TRBJ1-2, with TRBD1 matching 12 bases. J was trimmed by 4 bases and V by 1 base; bases with no gene match: 4. Per the germline V gene, CDR1 is SEHNR and CDR2 is FQNEAQ (reference sequence). The CDR3 runs 16 residues. CDR3 bases: TGTGCCAGCAGCTTAGGGGGACAGGGGGCATTCTATGGCTACACCTTC. This translates into CASSLGGQGAFYGYTF.

The chain is built from TRBV2 and TRBJ1-4; D call uncertain. The CDR3 runs to 15 residues. Trimming pared 6 bases from V and 7 bases from J, leaving 18 bases between. Germline V gene data show CDR1 as SNHLY and CDR2 as FYNNEI. The chain's CDR3 is CASRRDAGYGEKLFF. The CDR3 DNA reads as TGTGCCAGCAGGAGAGATGCGGGTTACGGTGAAAAACTGTTTTTT.

The gene calls are TRBV10-3 and TRBJ2-7, with 10 bases identical to TRBD2. In germline, CDR1 is ENHRY, CDR2 SYGVKD. The V and J ends lost 5 bases and 0 bases, in that order; junction bases with no gene match: 1. CDR3 length equals 14 residues. The CDR3, as DNA: TGTGCCATCAGTAGCGGGGGGGTCTCCTACGAGCAGTACTTC. This translates into CAISSGGVSYEQYF.

This clone was detected once. The chain is built from TRBV15 and TRBJ1-3; D may be TRBD1 (6 bases). The CDR3 covers 15 residues. Germline CDR1 is LNHNV and CDR2 is YYDKDF (reference sequence). V lost 0 bases to trimming and J lost 4 bases, with 10 bases between them. CDR3 bases: TGTGCCACCAGCAGAGATTTCGGACAGGGAAACACCATATATTTT. Translation gives CATSRDFGQGNTIYF.

This clone has only one observation. The chain is built from TRBV9 and TRBJ2-5, with 10 nucleotides matching TRBD2. The ends lost 3 bases at V and 0 bases at J; junction bases unmatched: 5. Germline CDR1 is SGDLS and CDR2 is YYNGEE. This CDR3 has 16 amino acids. In nucleotides, the CDR3 is TGTGCCAGCAGCGCCGGACTAGCGGCACACCAAGAGACCCAGTACTTC. This encodes CASSAGLAAHQETQYF.

This clone was counted only a few times. A junction end diverges from the germline sequence, so it may reflect a read error. The genes are TRBV11-2 and TRBJ2-3; the D is unclear. The germline gives CDR1 SGHAT, CDR2 FQNNGV. The CDR3 extends over 13 amino acids. The CDR3 sequence is CASSLGSKDTQYF. CDR3 nucleotides: TGTGCCAGCAGCTTAGGGAGCAAAGATACGCAGTATTTT.

The rearrangement links TRBV6-2 or TRBV6-3 to TRBJ2-2; 9 nucleotides match TRBD1. Germline-derived CDR1 and CDR2 are MNHEY and SVGEGT. Unmatched junction bases numbered 10, after V lost 6 bases and J lost 8 bases. This CDR3 region has 15 residues. The chain's CDR3 is CASSPGGTGQGELFF. The DNA of the CDR3 is TGTGCCAGCAGCCCCGGGGGGACAGGGCAAGGGGAGCTGTTTTTT.

The rearrangement uses TRBV19 and TRBJ2-5; possible D gene TRBD1, 6 bases. The CDR3 consists of 13 residues. V lost 7 bases, J lost 5 bases, and 14 bases lay in between. The germline V gene encodes CDR1 LNHDA and CDR2 SQIVND (reference sequence). CDR3 nucleotides: TGTGCCAGTAAGGGCAGGGGTAGGGAGACCCAGTACTTC. Translating it yields CASKGRGRETQYF.

The chain carries TRBV19 and TRBJ2-7; 8 bases align to TRBD1. The junction had 9 bases not matched to a gene; V was cut back by 5 bases and J by 0 bases. The length of the CDR3 is 16 residues. CDR1 and CDR2 (germline): LNHDA, SQIVND (reference sequence). CDR3 region: CASSPWTGPSSYEQYF. The CDR3 DNA is TGTGCCAGTAGTCCCTGGACAGGGCCGAGCTCCTACGAGCAGTACTTC.

V is TRBV7-2 and J is TRBJ2-5, with 9 bases aligning to TRBD1. The ends lost 5 bases at V and 1 base at J; junction bases unmatched: 5. Germline lookup yields CDR1 SGHTA and CDR2 FQGNSA. The CDR3 extends over 15 amino acids. CDR3 sequence (DNA): TGTGCCAGCAGCAAAGACAGGGGGACCCAAGAGACCCAGTACTTC. Encoded protein: CASSKDRGTQETQYF. The whole variable domain, filled in from reference TRBV7-2 and TRBJ2-5, reads GAGVSQSPSNKVTEKGKDVELRCDPISGHTALYWYRQSLGQGLEFLIYFQGNSAPDKSGLPSDRFSAERTGGSVSTLTIQRTQQEDSAVYLCASSKDRGTQETQYFGPGTRLLVL.

Comment on this clone: Other DNA sequences from this sample encode an identical CDR3 as well. V gene TRBV6-1 combines with J gene TRBJ1-5; D is uncertain. V lost 1 base and J lost 5, with 9 bases in between. CDR1 and CDR2 (germline): MNHNS, SASEGT. This CDR3 has 14 amino acids. DNA of the CDR3: TGTGCCAGCAGTGAAGTTCCAGTTCATCAGCCCCAGCATTTT. Its translation: CASSEVPVHQPQHF.

This chain uses TRBV7-3 with TRBJ1-3, with TRBD1 as a possible D gene (5 bases). Germline V gives CDR1 SGHTA, CDR2 FQGTGA. This CDR3 is 14 amino acids long. The V end was cut by 8 bases, the J end by 1 base, with 12 bases between. The CDR3 sequence is CASGTGTSGNTIYF. In DNA, the CDR3 is TGTGCCAGCGGAACCGGGACTTCTGGAAACACCATATATTTT.

V usage is TRBV7-9 and J usage is TRBJ1-6, with 8 bases aligning to TRBD1. The CDR3 is made up of 15 amino acids. Germline CDR1 is SEHNR and CDR2 is FQNEAQ (reference sequence). After removal of 4 bases from V and 8 bases from J, the junction contained 7 bases not matched to a gene. The CDR3 here is CASSSYRGKDSPLHF. The CDR3 nucleotides are TGTGCCAGCAGCTCGTACAGGGGGAAGGATTCACCCCTCCACTTT.

The chain carries TRBV3-1 (or the pseudogene TRBV3-2) and TRBJ2-2, with TRBD1 matching 7 bases. This CDR3 is 14 amino acids long. With V trimmed by 3 bases and J by 6 bases, 4 bases remained unmatched. Germline lookup yields CDR1 LGHDT and CDR2 YNNKEL (reference sequence). CDR3 nucleotide sequence: TGTGCCAGCAGCCAGGGTACAGGGGCCGGGGAGCTGTTTTTT. This translates into CASSQGTGAGELFF.

This rearrangement joins TRBV7-2 to TRBJ2-5; tentatively, D is TRBD1 (7 bases). There are 15 residues in the CDR3. In germline, CDR1 is SGHTA, CDR2 FQGNSA. Trimming took off 5 bases at V and 5 bases at J, with 18 bases between the two ends. CDR3 bases: TGTGCCAGCAGCCCCGACAGGGCAGGGAGGGAGACCCAGTACTTC. This codes for CASSPDRAGRETQYF.

The rearrangement uses TRBV18 and TRBJ2-7; tentative D call: TRBD1 (6 bases). The CDR3 runs 18 residues. Per the germline V gene, CDR1 is KGHSH and CDR2 is LQKENI. V lost 0 bases, J lost 3 bases, and 21 bases lay in between. CDR3 amino acids: CASSPPIKGGVPLYEQYF. The CDR3 nucleotides are TGTGCCAGCTCACCACCGATTAAAGGGGGAGTTCCTCTCTACGAGCAGTACTTC.

The chain is built from TRBV5-1 and TRBJ1-1; a possible D gene is TRBD1 (5 bases). The germline CDR1 and CDR2 sequences are SGHRS and YFSETQ. This CDR3 has 14 amino acids. V was shortened by 4 bases and J by 1 base, with 11 bases between the two germline ends. Here the CDR3 DNA reads TGCGCCAGCAGCCCAGGGCTTTCGAACACTGAAGCTTTCTTT. This gives the protein CASSPGLSNTEAFF.

The V call is TRBV3-1 (or the pseudogene TRBV3-2), the J call TRBJ2-2; D may be TRBD2 (5 bases). The germline CDR1 and CDR2 sequences are LGHDT and YNNKEL (reference sequence). Trimming shortened V by 6 bases and J by 5 bases, and 13 bases separated the two germline ends. CDR3 length: 14 amino acids. CDR3 sequence (DNA): TGTGCCAGCAGACCGGACGGGAAAACCGGGGAGCTGTTTTTT. Protein product: CASRPDGKTGELFF.